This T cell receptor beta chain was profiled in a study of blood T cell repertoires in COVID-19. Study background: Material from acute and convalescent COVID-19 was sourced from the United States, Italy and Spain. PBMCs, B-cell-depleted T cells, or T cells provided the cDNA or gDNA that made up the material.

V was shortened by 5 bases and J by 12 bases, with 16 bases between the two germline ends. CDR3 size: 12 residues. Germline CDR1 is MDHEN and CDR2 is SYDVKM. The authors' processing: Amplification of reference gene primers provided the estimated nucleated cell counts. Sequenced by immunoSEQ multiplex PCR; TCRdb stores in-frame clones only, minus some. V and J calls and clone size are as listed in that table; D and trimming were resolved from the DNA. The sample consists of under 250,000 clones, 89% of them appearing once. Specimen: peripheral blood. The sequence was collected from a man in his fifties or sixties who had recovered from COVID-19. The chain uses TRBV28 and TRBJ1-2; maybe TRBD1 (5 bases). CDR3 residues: CASSLPQGRDTF. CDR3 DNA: TGTGCCAGCAGTCTCCCCCAGGGCAGGGACACCTTC.